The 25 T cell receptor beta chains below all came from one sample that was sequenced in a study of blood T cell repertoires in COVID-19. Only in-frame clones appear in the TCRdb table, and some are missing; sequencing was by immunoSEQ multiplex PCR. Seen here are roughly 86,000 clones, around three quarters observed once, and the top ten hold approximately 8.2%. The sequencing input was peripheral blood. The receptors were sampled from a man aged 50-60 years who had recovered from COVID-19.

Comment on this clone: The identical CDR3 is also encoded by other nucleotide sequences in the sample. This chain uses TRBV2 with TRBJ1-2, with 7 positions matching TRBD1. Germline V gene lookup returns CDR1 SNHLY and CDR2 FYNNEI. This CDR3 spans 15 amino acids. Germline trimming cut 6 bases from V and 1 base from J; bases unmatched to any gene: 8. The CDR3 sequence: CASRLGTEVNYGYTF. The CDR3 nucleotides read TGTGCCAGCAGGTTGGGGACAGAAGTTAACTATGGCTACACCTTC.

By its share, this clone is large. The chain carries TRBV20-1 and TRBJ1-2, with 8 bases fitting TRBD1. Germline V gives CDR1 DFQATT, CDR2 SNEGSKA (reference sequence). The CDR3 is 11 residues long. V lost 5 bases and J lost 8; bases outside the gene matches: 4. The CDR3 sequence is CSAPTGEGYTF. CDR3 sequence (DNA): TGCAGTGCTCCGACAGGGGAAGGCTACACCTTC.

This CDR3 is CASSADSVDSPLHF. For the CDR3, the DNA is TGTGCCAGCAGTGCGGACAGTGTCGATTCACCCCTCCACTTT. The gene calls are TRBV2 and TRBJ1-6; TRBD1 is a possible D gene (6 bases). CDR1 and CDR2 (germline): SNHLY, FYNNEI. The length of the CDR3 is 14 residues. The V end was cut by 4 bases, the J end by 8 bases, with 12 bases between.

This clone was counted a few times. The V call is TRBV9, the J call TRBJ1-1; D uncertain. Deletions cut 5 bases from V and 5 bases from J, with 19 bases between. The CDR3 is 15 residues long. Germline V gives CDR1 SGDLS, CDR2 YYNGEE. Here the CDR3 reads CASREGAGLETEAFF. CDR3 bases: TGTGCCAGCAGGGAGGGCGCGGGTTTGGAAACTGAAGCTTTCTTT.

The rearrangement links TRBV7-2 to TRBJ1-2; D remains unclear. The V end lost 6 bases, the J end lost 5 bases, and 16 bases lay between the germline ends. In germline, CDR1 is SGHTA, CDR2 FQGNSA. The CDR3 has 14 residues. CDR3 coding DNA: TGTGCCAGCAGGAGTGAGGCCCGCGTATATGGCTACACCTTC. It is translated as CASRSEARVYGYTF.

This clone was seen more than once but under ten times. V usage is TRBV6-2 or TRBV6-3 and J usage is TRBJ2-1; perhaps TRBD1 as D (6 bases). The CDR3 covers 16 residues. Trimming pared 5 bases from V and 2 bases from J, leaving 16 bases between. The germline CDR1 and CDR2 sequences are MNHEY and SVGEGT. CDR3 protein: CASSGSAGAPYNEQFF. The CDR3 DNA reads TGTGCCAGCAGTGGTAGCGCAGGGGCCCCCTACAATGAGCAGTTCTTC.

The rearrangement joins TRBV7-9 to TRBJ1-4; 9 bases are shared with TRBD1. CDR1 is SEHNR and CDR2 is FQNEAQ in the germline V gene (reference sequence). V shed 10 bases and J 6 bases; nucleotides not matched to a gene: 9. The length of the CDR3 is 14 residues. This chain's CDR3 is CANTGGEGDEKLFF. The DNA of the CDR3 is TGTGCCAACACAGGGGGCGAAGGGGATGAAAAACTGTTTTTT. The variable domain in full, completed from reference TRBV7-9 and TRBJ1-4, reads DTGVSQNPRHKITKRGQNVTFRCDPISEHNRLYWYRQTLGQGPEFLTYFQNEAQLEKSRLLSDRFSAERPKGSFSTLEIQRTEQGDSAMYLCANTGGEGDEKLFFGSGTQLSVL.

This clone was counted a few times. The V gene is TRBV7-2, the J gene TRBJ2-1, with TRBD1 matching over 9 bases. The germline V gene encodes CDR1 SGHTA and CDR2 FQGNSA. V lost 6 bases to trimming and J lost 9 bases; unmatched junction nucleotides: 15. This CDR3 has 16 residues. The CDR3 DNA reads TGTGCCAGCAGTCTCGGACAGGGGTTTGGGTTCACTGAGCAGTTCTTC. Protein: CASSLGQGFGFTEQFF.

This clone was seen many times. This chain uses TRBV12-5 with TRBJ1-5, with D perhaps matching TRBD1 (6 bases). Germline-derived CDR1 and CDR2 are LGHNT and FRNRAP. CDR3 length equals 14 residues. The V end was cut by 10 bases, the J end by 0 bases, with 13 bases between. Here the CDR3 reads CATSTGDSNQPQHF. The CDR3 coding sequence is TGTGCTACATCGACAGGAGATAGCAATCAGCCCCAGCATTTT.

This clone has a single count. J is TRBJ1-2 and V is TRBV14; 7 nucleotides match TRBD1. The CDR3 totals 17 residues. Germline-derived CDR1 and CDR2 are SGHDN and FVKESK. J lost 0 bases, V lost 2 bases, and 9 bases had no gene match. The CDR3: CASSQQTGSLTNYGYTF. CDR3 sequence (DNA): TGTGCCAGCAGCCAACAGACAGGGTCACTTACTAACTATGGCTACACCTTC. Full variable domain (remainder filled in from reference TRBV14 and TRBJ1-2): EAGVTQFPSHSVIEKGQTVTLRCDPISGHDNLYWYRRVMGKEIKFLLHFVKESKQDESGMPNNRFLAERTGGTYSTLKVQPAELEDSGVYFCASSQQTGSLTNYGYTFGSGTRLTVV.

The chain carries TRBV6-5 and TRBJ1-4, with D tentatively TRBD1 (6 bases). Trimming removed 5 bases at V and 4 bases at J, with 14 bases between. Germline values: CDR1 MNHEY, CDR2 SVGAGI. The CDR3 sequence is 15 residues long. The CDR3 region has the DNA TGTGCCAGCAGTCCCAACAGGGCTTTTAATGAAAAACTGTTTTTT. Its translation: CASSPNRAFNEKLFF.

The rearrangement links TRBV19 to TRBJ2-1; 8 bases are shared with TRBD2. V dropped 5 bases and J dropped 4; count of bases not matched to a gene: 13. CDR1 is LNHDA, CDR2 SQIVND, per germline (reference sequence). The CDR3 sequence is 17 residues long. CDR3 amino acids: CASSVPSGLGIYNEQFF. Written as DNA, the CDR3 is TGTGCCAGTAGTGTGCCCTCGGGACTAGGAATATACAATGAGCAGTTCTTC.

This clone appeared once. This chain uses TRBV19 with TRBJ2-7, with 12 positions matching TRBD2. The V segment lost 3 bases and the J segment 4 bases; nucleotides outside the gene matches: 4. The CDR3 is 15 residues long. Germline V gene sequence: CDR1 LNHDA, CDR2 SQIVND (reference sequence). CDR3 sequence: CASSISGTSGYEQYF. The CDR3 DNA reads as TGTGCCAGTAGTATCTCGGGGACTAGCGGGTACGAGCAGTACTTC. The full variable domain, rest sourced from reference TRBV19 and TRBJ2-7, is DGGITQSPKYLFRKEGQNVTLSCEQNLNHDAMYWYRQDPGQGLRLIYYSQIVNDFQKGDIAEGYSVSREKKESFPLTVTSAQKNPTAFYLCASSISGTSGYEQYFGPGTRLTVT.

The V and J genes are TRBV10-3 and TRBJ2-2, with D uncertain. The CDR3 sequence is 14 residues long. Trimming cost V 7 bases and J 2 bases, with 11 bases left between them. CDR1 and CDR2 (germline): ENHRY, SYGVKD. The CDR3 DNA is TGTGCCATCATGTCTGGGCCCAACACCGGGGAGCTGTTTTTT. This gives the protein CAIMSGPNTGELFF.

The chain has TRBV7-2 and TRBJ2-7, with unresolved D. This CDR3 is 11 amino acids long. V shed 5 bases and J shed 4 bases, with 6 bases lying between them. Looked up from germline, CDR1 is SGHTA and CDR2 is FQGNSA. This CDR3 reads CASSPGYEQYF. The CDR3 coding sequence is TGTGCCAGCAGCCCCGGTTACGAGCAGTACTTC.

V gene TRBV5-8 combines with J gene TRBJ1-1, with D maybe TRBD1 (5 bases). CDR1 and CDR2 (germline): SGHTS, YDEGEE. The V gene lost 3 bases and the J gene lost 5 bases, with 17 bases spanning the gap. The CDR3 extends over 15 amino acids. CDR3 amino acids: CASSSILGGFTEAFF. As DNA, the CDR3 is TGTGCCAGCAGCTCGATCCTGGGGGGTTTTACTGAAGCTTTCTTT.

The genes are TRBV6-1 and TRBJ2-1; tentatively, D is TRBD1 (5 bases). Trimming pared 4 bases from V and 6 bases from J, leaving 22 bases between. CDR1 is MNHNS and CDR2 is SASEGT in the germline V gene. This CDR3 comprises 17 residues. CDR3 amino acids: CASSGYPMTVQSNEQFF. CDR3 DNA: TGTGCCAGCAGTGGCTACCCCATGACAGTTCAATCCAATGAGCAGTTCTTC.

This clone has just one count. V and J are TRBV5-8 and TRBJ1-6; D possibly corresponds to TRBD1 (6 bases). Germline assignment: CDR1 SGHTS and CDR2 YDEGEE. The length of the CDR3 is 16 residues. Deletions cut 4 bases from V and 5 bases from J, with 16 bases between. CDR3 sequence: CASSTGGGAHNSPLHF. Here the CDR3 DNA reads TGTGCCAGCAGCACGGGCGGGGGCGCACATAATTCACCCCTCCACTTT.

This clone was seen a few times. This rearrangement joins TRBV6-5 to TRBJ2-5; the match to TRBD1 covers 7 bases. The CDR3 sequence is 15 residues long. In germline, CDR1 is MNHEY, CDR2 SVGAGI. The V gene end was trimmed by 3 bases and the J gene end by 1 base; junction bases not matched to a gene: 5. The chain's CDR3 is CASSYLPGGQETQYF. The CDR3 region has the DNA TGTGCCAGCAGTTATCTCCCAGGGGGCCAAGAGACCCAGTACTTC.

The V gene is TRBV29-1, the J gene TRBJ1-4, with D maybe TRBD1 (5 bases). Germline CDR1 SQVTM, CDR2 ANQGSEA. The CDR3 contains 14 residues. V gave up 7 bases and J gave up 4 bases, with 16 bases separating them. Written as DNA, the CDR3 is TGCAGCGCCTGGAGGGGACGTGGTAATGAAAAACTGTTTTTT. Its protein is CSAWRGRGNEKLFF.

The CDR3 coding sequence is TGTGCCAGCAGGAGGGGGCAGGGGGCGGCCGGCTACACCTTC. Its translation: CASRRGQGAAGYTF. The rearrangement links TRBV5-6 to TRBJ1-2; 8 bases match TRBD1. Trimming at V came to 5 bases and at J to 8 bases, leaving 11 bases not matched to a gene. This CDR3 region has 14 residues. Germline CDR1 is SGHDT and CDR2 is YYEEEE.

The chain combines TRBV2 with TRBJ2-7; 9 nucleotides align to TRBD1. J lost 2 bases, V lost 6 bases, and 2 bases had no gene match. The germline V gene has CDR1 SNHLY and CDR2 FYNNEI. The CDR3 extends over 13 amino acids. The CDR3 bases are TGTGCCAGCAGGGGGACAGGGCCCTACGAGCAGTACTTC. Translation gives CASRGTGPYEQYF.

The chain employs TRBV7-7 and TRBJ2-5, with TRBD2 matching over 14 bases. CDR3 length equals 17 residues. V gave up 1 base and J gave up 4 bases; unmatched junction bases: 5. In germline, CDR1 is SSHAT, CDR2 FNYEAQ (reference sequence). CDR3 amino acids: CASSLGTSGRPSETQYF. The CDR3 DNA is TGTGCCAGCAGCTTAGGGACTAGCGGGAGGCCATCAGAGACCCAGTACTTC.

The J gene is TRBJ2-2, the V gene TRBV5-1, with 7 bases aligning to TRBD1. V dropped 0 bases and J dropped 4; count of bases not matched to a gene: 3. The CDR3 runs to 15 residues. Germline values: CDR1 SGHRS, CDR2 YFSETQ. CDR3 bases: TGCGCCAGCAGCTTGGCGACAGGGATCACCGGGGAGCTGTTTTTT. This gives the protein CASSLATGITGELFF.

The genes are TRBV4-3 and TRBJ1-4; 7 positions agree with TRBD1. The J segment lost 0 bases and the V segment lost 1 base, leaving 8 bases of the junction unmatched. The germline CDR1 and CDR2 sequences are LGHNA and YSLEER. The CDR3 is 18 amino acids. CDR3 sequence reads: CASSQATGTAATNEKLFF. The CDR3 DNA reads TGCGCCAGCAGCCAAGCAACAGGGACAGCCGCAACTAATGAAAAACTGTTTTTT.